The rows below give T cell receptor beta chains drawn from one sample of a study of cytomegalovirus exposure and HLA in healthy donors. Measured with immunoSEQ multiplex PCR; TCRdb has only the in-frame clones, and not every one. Of about 360,000 clones in the sample, roughly 88% were seen once. The material sequenced was PBMCs. The receptors shown here come from a woman under 30 in good health and CMV-seronegative. CDR3s include the opening cysteine and the closing phenylalanine or tryptophan. D genes are given only for firm matches. The size field is filled for only some rows; it gives once, few, many or a size class.

abundance	j_gene	v_gene	d_gene	CDR3nt	CDR3aa
NA	TRBJ2-1	TRBV28	NA	TGTGCCAGCAGTCCCTCGCCACTCCGCAATGAGCAGTTCTTC	CASSPSPLRNEQFF
NA	TRBJ2-1	TRBV15	TRBD2	TGTGCCACCAGAAAGTCTTTGAGACTAGCTCCCACCTACAATGAGCAGTTCTTC	CATRKSLRLAPTYNEQFF
NA	TRBJ2-2	TRBV5-4	NA	TGTGCCAGCAGCACGAAAACCGGGACTTGGGTAACCGGGGAGCTGTTTTTT	CASSTKTGTWVTGELFF
NA	TRBJ1-1	TRBV4-1	NA	TGCGCCAGCAGCCAAGAGACAGGCATGAACACTGAAGCTTTCTTT	CASSQETGMNTEAFF
NA	TRBJ2-1	TRBV18	TRBD2	TGTGCCAGCTCACCACCTTTAGCGGGAGGGCGCAATGAGCAGTTCTTC	CASSPPLAGGRNEQFF
NA	TRBJ1-4	TRBV2	TRBD1	TGTGCCAGCACCGGAATGGGACAGGGTGGAGAAAAACTGTTTTTT	CASTGMGQGGEKLFF
NA	TRBJ2-1	TRBV7-9	TRBD2	TGTGCCAGCAGCTCTAGCGGGGGGGCAGCCTACAATGAGCAGTTCTTC	CASSSSGGAAYNEQFF
NA	TRBJ2-6	TRBV30	NA	TGTGCCTGGACATCTGGGGCCAACGTCCTGACTTTC	CAWTSGANVLTF
NA	TRBJ2-3	TRBV2	TRBD1	TGTGCCAGCAGGGGGGGAGAGAGGGACAGGGATACGCAGTATTTT	CASRGGERDRDTQYF
NA	TRBJ2-5	TRBV7-9	NA	TGTGCCAGCAGCTTATCCAACCAAGAGACCCAGTACTTC	CASSLSNQETQYF
NA	TRBJ1-6	TRBV9	TRBD1	TGTGCCAGCAGCGGGGACAGGGCAAGTTCACCCCTCCACTTT	CASSGDRASSPLHF
NA	TRBJ2-7	TRBV27	TRBD2	TGTGCCAGCAGTTTGTTAGGCGGGAGTTACGAGCAGTACTTC	CASSLLGGSYEQYF
NA	TRBJ2-7	TRBV10-3	NA	TGTGCCATCAGGACTGGAAAATCGTACGAGCAGTACTTC	CAIRTGKSYEQYF
few	TRBJ2-7	TRBV28	TRBD2	TGTGCCAGCAGTTTACGGGCTAGCGGATACGAGCAGTACTTC	CASSLRASGYEQYF
NA	TRBJ2-1	TRBV11-3	TRBD1	TGTGCCAGCAGCACCACAAGACAGGGGGCTGGCAATGAGCAGTTCTTC	CASSTTRQGAGNEQFF
NA	TRBJ2-3	TRBV7-2	NA	TGTGCCAGCAGCTTACGAGTCTTCACAGATACGCAGTATTTT	CASSLRVFTDTQYF
few	TRBJ1-1	TRBV9	NA	TGTGCCAGCAGCCCCAGCGGTGTAGGGGAAGCTTTCTTT	CASSPSGVGEAFF
NA	TRBJ2-5	TRBV6-5	TRBD2	TGTGCCACCGCGGGAGGGCCAGAGACCCAGTACTTC	CATAGGPETQYF
NA	TRBJ2-7	TRBV5-1	NA	TGCGCCAGCAGCTTGGCGGGGGGCCGTTCTGCCGAGCAGTACTTC	CASSLAGGRSAEQYF
NA	TRBJ1-2	TRBV7-8	NA	TGTGCCAGCCGATTCTCGGGGGTGGGCAGTCAAGGCTACACCTTC	CASRFSGVGSQGYTF
NA	TRBJ1-2	TRBV5-6	NA	TGTGCCAGCAGTAGGAGGTATGGCTACACCTTC	CASSRRYGYTF
NA	TRBJ2-1	TRBV2	TRBD2	TGTGCCAGCATACTTAGCGGGAGCGGCGACAATGAGCAGTTCTTC	CASILSGSGDNEQFF
once	TRBJ1-1	TRBV2	NA	TGTGCCAGCAGTGATCCAGGGCTCATGAACACTGAAGCTTTCTTT	CASSDPGLMNTEAFF
NA	TRBJ2-5	TRBV25-1	NA	TGTGCCAGCAGTGAAAAGGGGCCTCTTGGGGAGACCCAGTACTTC	CASSEKGPLGETQYF
NA	TRBJ2-7	TRBV28	NA	TGTGCCAGCAATCCCGGGGGGCAGAACGAGCAGTACTTC	CASNPGGQNEQYF
NA	TRBJ1-5	TRBV6-1	NA	TGTGCCAGCAGTGAAGCCCAACAGGGCGTTCAGCCCCAGCATTTT	CASSEAQQGVQPQHF
NA	TRBJ2-7	TRBV19	TRBD2	TGTGCCAGTAGTATTGGACTAGCCCCCAATTACGAGCAGTACTTC	CASSIGLAPNYEQYF
few	TRBJ1-6	TRBV4-1	TRBD1	TGCGCCAGCCACCCAACAGGGGGCGTTGGCTCACCCCTCCACTTT	CASHPTGGVGSPLHF
NA	TRBJ2-3	TRBV4-2	NA	TGTGCCAGCAGCCAGGCGGCCCGGGACCGCCTAGGGGGAACGCAGTATTTT	CASSQAARDRLGGTQYF
once	TRBJ2-5	TRBV2	NA	TGTGCCAGCTCACGCCTCTTGGGCAGGGCCATCGGGGGAGAGACCCAGTACTTC	CASSRLLGRAIGGETQYF
NA	TRBJ2-3	TRBV15	NA	TGTGCCACCAGCAGTAGCCGTGTTAGCACAGATACGCAGTATTTT	CATSSSRVSTDTQYF
NA	TRBJ1-2	TRBV5-1	NA	TGCGCCAGCAGCCCGACTTTGTCCGGGACTGCTAACTATGGCTACACCTTC	CASSPTLSGTANYGYTF
NA	TRBJ2-2	TRBV5-1	TRBD2	TGCGCCAGCAGCTCCGGGGGGACGAACACCGGGGAGCTGTTTTTT	CASSSGGTNTGELFF
NA	TRBJ2-2	TRBV29-1	TRBD2	TGCAGCGTTGAAGGAGGGCTAGCGGGAGGAGCTGCGAACACCGGGGAGCTGTTTTTT	CSVEGGLAGGAANTGELFF
NA	TRBJ1-4	TRBV5-1	TRBD1	TGCGCCAGCAGCTTAGGGGTGGACGCGACAGGGGGGACCGAAAAACTGTTTTTT	CASSLGVDATGGTEKLFF
NA	TRBJ1-4	TRBV4-1	TRBD1	TGCGCCAGCAGCCAAGACGGGACAGGGGGCGAAAAACTGTTTTTT	CASSQDGTGGEKLFF
NA	TRBJ2-1	TRBV27	TRBD2	TGTGCCAGCAGTGGGGGAATCGGGGGGTTCGGTGAGCAGTTCTTC	CASSGGIGGFGEQFF
NA	TRBJ2-1	TRBV2	NA	TGTGCCAGCAGTGAAGTGGGAGACAATGAGCAGTTCTTC	CASSEVGDNEQFF
NA	TRBJ1-2	TRBV5-4	NA	TGTGCCAGCAGCTTGGGAATCCCGAGCGTCTATGGCTACACCTTC	CASSLGIPSVYGYTF
NA	TRBJ2-7	TRBV4-1	NA	TGCGCCAGCAGCCAAGGGTCGACGGGTCCCTACGAGCAGTACTTC	CASSQGSTGPYEQYF